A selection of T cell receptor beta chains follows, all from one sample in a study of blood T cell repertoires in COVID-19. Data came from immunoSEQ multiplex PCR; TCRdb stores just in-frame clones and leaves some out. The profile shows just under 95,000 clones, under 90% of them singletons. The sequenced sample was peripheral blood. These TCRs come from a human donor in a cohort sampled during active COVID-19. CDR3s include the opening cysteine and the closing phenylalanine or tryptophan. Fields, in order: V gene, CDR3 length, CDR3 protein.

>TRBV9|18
CASSEGLAGVSGANVLTF
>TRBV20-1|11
CSAEQVLEQFF
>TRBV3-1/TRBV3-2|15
CASSQVPGRSYEQYF
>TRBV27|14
CASSRLSVESPLHF
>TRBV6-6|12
CAHGQGAYGYTF
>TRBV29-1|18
CSVEGGGLAGFNSYEQYF
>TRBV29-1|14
CSVVYGQGGQPQHF
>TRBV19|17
CASSISGGTVFMQPQHF
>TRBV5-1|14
CASRVWDSAYEQYF
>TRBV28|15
CASRPRDRGNQPQHF
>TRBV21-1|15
CASSLAGVDPDEQFF
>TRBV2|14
CASSEGGGPETQYF
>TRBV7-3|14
CASSITGTEYEQYF
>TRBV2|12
CASGEGLQPQHF
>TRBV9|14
CASSVSGGGYEQYF
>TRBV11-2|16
CASSLDRPRSGNTIYF
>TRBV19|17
CASSQSWTSGEQETQYF
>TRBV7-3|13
CASSSDTNTEAFF
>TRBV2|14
CASSTGGRSEKLFF
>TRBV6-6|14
CASRPGGKTGELFF
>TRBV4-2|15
CASSQERMGQETQYF
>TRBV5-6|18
CASNSGLAGGRYTGELFF
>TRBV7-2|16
CASSLVLGSVTDTQYF
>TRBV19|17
CASSIGVQPEGNQPQHF
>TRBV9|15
CASRGEGAASYEQYF
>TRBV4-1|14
CASSHPGGPYEQYF
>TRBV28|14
CASSPGNSYTEAFF
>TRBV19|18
CASSTLKTGIRGQETQYF
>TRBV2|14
CASAGVDRGYEQYF
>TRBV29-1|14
CSVRGTGSGNTIYF
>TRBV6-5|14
CASTRLGSGNTIYF
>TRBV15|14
CATSSGRERYEQYF
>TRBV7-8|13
CASSRSLTGELFF
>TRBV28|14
CASRSRGGSYEQYF
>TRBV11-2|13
CASSLVTGSPLHF
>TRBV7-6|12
CASSPSGNEQFF
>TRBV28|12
CASMQLSYEQYF
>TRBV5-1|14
CASTLGAVNTEAFF
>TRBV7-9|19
CASSFIYAFSGPSSYEQYF
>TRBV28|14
CASRPTGGAGGYTF
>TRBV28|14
CASSLGLAGYEQYF
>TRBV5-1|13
CASSLQGDTEAFF
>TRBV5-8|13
CASSLTVVQPQHF
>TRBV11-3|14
CASSLASSHNEQFF
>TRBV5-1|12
CASSPDNYEAFF
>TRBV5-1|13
CASSLDRAGGYTF
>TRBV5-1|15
CASSWGTGYQETQYF
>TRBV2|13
CASRADTSYEQYF
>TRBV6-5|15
CASSRTGQQVTEAFF
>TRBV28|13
CANSKPGPSGYTF
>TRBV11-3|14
CASSLGGSYNEQFF
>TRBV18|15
CASSLENIQRTEAFF
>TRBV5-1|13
CASSSNLGYEQYF
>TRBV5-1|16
CASSLEPGLKGNTIYF
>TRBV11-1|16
CASSLAGTGGPYEQYF